A selection of T cell receptor beta chains follows, all from one sample in a study of blood T cell repertoires in COVID-19. The data were produced by immunoSEQ multiplex PCR, yet TCRdb's version contains in-frame clones alone and is incomplete. Counted here are almost 95,000 clones, about 86% occurring once; the ten biggest clones make up 6.3%. The sample consisted of peripheral blood. Receptor source: a man aged 55 to 70 with acute or convalescent COVID-19. Both conserved end residues are part of each CDR3. Fields, in order: CDR3 protein, CDR3 DNA, J gene, clone size, V gene, D gene. The D gene is left open where the match is weak. Clone sizes are given selectively: once, few, many, or a class where the clone is expanded.

CDR3: CASSYEGTVRGYTF; DNA: TGTGCCAGCAGTTACGAAGGGACAGTCCGTGGCTACACCTTC; J: TRBJ1-2; size: .; V: TRBV6-5; D: TRBD1
CDR3: CASSQTSNQPQHF; DNA: TGTGCCAGCAGCCAAACAAGCAATCAGCCCCAGCATTTT; J: TRBJ1-5; size: once; V: TRBV3-1/TRBV3-2; D: .
CDR3: CASSQDYYAGTNYGYTF; DNA: TGCGCCAGCAGCCAAGATTATTACGCAGGTACTAACTATGGCTACACCTTC; J: TRBJ1-2; size: .; V: TRBV4-3; D: .
CDR3: CASSEVHGANVLTF; DNA: TGTGCCAGCAGCGAGGTCCACGGGGCCAACGTCCTGACTTTC; J: TRBJ2-6; size: .; V: TRBV2; D: .
CDR3: CATSEAGGAYGYTF; DNA: TGTGCCACCAGTGAAGCAGGGGGTGCCTATGGCTACACCTTC; J: TRBJ1-2; size: .; V: TRBV24-1; D: TRBD1
CDR3: CASSFSGGVSYEQYF; DNA: TGTGCCAGCAGCTTTAGCGGGGGTGTCTCCTACGAGCAGTACTTC; J: TRBJ2-7; size: .; V: TRBV7-6; D: TRBD2
CDR3: CASSGDTVPGQGRNEQFF; DNA: TGTGCCAGCAGTGGCGACACTGTACCGGGACAGGGAAGAAATGAGCAGTTCTTC; J: TRBJ2-1; size: .; V: TRBV2; D: TRBD1
CDR3: CASSSVGAITYEQYF; DNA: TGTGCCAGCAGCTCGGTGGGGGCCATCACCTACGAGCAGTACTTC; J: TRBJ2-7; size: .; V: TRBV6-5; D: .
CDR3: CASSLGGDTEAFF; DNA: TGTGCCAGCAGCTTAGGGGGGGACACTGAAGCTTTCTTT; J: TRBJ1-1; size: .; V: TRBV7-3; D: .
CDR3: CASSLALTGPTGELFF; DNA: TGTGCCAGCAGCTTAGCGTTGACAGGGCCCACCGGGGAGCTGTTTTTT; J: TRBJ2-2; size: once; V: TRBV13; D: TRBD1
CDR3: CASSGTPGVQYF; DNA: TGTGCCAGCAGCGGCACCCCAGGGGTGCAGTACTTC; J: TRBJ2-7; size: .; V: TRBV9; D: .
CDR3: CASSPILYSGQATDTQYF; DNA: TGTGCCAGCAGCCCGATCTTATACTCAGGACAGGCCACAGATACGCAGTATTTT; J: TRBJ2-3; size: .; V: TRBV4-2; D: TRBD1
CDR3: CASSGNTLSGNTIYF; DNA: TGTGCCAGCAGTGGAAACACCCTCTCTGGAAACACCATATATTTT; J: TRBJ1-3; size: .; V: TRBV2; D: .
CDR3: CASSDRNYYGYTF; DNA: TGTGCCAGCAGTGACAGGAACTACTATGGCTACACCTTC; J: TRBJ1-2; size: .; V: TRBV19; D: .
CDR3: CASSLGGVGANVLTF; DNA: TGTGCCAGCAGCTTGGGAGGGGTAGGGGCCAACGTCCTGACTTTC; J: TRBJ2-6; size: .; V: TRBV7-2; D: TRBD2
CDR3: CASSQKHIGADQPQHF; DNA: TGCGCCAGCAGTCAAAAGCACATTGGGGCGGATCAGCCCCAGCATTTT; J: TRBJ1-5; size: .; V: TRBV23-1; D: .
CDR3: CASSEAPAGGQETQYF; DNA: TGTGCCAGCAGTGAAGCACCAGCGGGGGGGCAAGAGACCCAGTACTTC; J: TRBJ2-5; size: .; V: TRBV2; D: TRBD2
CDR3: CASSYAGEQYF; DNA: TGTGCCAGCAGTTACGCCGGTGAGCAGTACTTC; J: TRBJ2-7; size: .; V: TRBV6-2/TRBV6-3; D: .
CDR3: CASSADRGRGYTF; DNA: TGTGCCAGCAGCGCCGACAGGGGTCGGGGCTACACCTTC; J: TRBJ1-2; size: few; V: TRBV9; D: TRBD1
CDR3: CATRDRVSAFF; DNA: TGTGCCACCCGGGACAGGGTATCAGCTTTCTTT; J: TRBJ1-1; size: .; V: TRBV19; D: TRBD1
CDR3: CASSLVGRMNTEAFF; DNA: TGTGCCAGCAGCTTAGTTGGCAGGATGAACACTGAAGCTTTCTTT; J: TRBJ1-1; size: .; V: TRBV7-8; D: .
CDR3: CASSGRTGGYEQYF; DNA: TGTGCCAGCAGTGGGCGGACAGGGGGCTACGAGCAGTACTTC; J: TRBJ2-7; size: .; V: TRBV6-2/TRBV6-3; D: TRBD1
CDR3: CASSDREVGYTF; DNA: TGTGCCAGCAGCGACAGGGAAGTTGGCTACACCTTC; J: TRBJ1-2; size: .; V: TRBV6-2/TRBV6-3; D: TRBD1
CDR3: CASSLAVGDRDGYTF; DNA: TGCGCCAGCAGCTTGGCCGTAGGGGACAGGGACGGCTACACCTTC; J: TRBJ1-2; size: .; V: TRBV5-1; D: TRBD1
CDR3: CASSMDRAQPQHF; DNA: TGTGCCAGCAGTATGGACAGGGCGCAACCCCAGCATTTT; J: TRBJ1-5; size: .; V: TRBV6-5; D: TRBD1
CDR3: CASSSLAATYEQYF; DNA: TGTGCCAGCAGTTCCTTAGCGGCGACCTACGAGCAGTACTTC; J: TRBJ2-7; size: .; V: TRBV6-2/TRBV6-3; D: .
CDR3: CSAGDRGEYEQYF; DNA: TGCAGCGCTGGAGACAGGGGGGAGTACGAGCAGTACTTC; J: TRBJ2-7; size: .; V: TRBV29-1; D: TRBD1
CDR3: CASSIPRTGQNSPLHF; DNA: TGTGCCAGCAGCATTCCCCGGACAGGGCAAAATTCACCCCTCCACTTT; J: TRBJ1-6; size: .; V: TRBV21-1; D: .
CDR3: CAGRVEKLFF; DNA: TGTGCCGGCCGGGTAGAAAAACTGTTTTTT; J: TRBJ1-4; size: .; V: TRBV21-1; D: .
CDR3: CASSQVTGGQPQHF; DNA: TGCGCCAGCAGCCAAGTCACAGGGGGGCAGCCCCAGCATTTT; J: TRBJ1-5; size: .; V: TRBV4-1; D: TRBD1
CDR3: CASSLAALSSYNEQFF; DNA: TGCGCCAGCAGCTTGGCCGCGCTTAGCTCCTACAATGAGCAGTTCTTC; J: TRBJ2-1; size: .; V: TRBV5-1; D: .
CDR3: CASSPTPGHFYGYTF; DNA: TGTGCCAGTAGTCCGACCCCGGGACATTTCTATGGCTACACCTTC; J: TRBJ1-2; size: once; V: TRBV19; D: .
CDR3: CAWSLAEGNTIYF; DNA: TGTGCCTGGAGTTTGGCTGAGGGCAACACCATATATTTT; J: TRBJ1-3; size: .; V: TRBV30; D: .
CDR3: CAWSIQRTVGGYTF; DNA: TGTGCCTGGAGTATACAGAGGACAGTGGGAGGCTACACCTTC; J: TRBJ1-2; size: .; V: TRBV30; D: .
CDR3: CASSSTVSETQYF; DNA: TGTGCCAGCAGTTCGACAGTATCAGAGACCCAGTACTTC; J: TRBJ2-5; size: .; V: TRBV6-5; D: .
CDR3: CASSEWGDRVYEQYF; DNA: TGTGCCAGCAGTGAATGGGGGGACAGGGTGTACGAGCAGTACTTC; J: TRBJ2-7; size: .; V: TRBV6-1; D: TRBD1
CDR3: CASSQLQGATDTQYF; DNA: TGTGCCAGTAGTCAACTACAGGGGGCCACAGATACGCAGTATTTT; J: TRBJ2-3; size: .; V: TRBV19; D: TRBD1
CDR3: CASSTHLAGTRTEAFF; DNA: TGCGCCAGCAGCACCCATCTCGCGGGGACGCGGACTGAAGCTTTCTTT; J: TRBJ1-1; size: .; V: TRBV5-1; D: .
CDR3: CAWTPPDAVNTEAFF; DNA: TGTGCCTGGACCCCCCCCGATGCGGTGAACACTGAAGCTTTCTTT; J: TRBJ1-1; size: .; V: TRBV30; D: .
CDR3: CASSPFWSTGSEQYF; DNA: TGCGCCAGCAGCCCCTTCTGGAGTACAGGGTCCGAGCAGTACTTC; J: TRBJ2-7; size: .; V: TRBV4-3; D: .
CDR3: CASSEGQGVGGYTF; DNA: TGTGCCAGCAGTGAAGGACAGGGGGTAGGTGGCTACACCTTC; J: TRBJ1-2; size: .; V: TRBV2; D: TRBD1
CDR3: CAISEARGGRGSTQYF; DNA: TGTGCCATCAGTGAGGCTCGGGGGGGCCGGGGTAGTACGCAGTATTTT; J: TRBJ2-3; size: .; V: TRBV10-3; D: TRBD2
CDR3: CGTGSIDGYTF; DNA: TGTGGGACAGGGAGTATAGATGGCTACACCTTC; J: TRBJ1-2; size: few; V: TRBV10-3; D: TRBD1
CDR3: CATSRDFRVANEKLFF; DNA: TGTGCCACCAGCAGAGATTTTCGAGTGGCTAATGAAAAACTGTTTTTT; J: TRBJ1-4; size: .; V: TRBV15; D: .